The T cell receptor (beta chain) described here comes from a study of blood T cells in healthy people across ages. Study results and limitations: Age brought a roughly linear fall in TCR beta diversity measured per million T cells. Donor CMV status was unknown, possibly confounding expanded clonotype changes. It was found that TCR beta diversity correlated strongly with the percentage of naive T cells.

This CDR3 contains 15 residues. V was pared by 2 bases and J by 3 bases, with 3 bases of the junction left unmatched. Germline V gene data show CDR1 as SGHAT and CDR2 as FQNNGV. The use of a sample-barcoded 5' primer and a J-beta primer mix characterized a second PCR of roughly 6 to 11 cycles. Carrying 12 random nucleotides, a template-switch adaptor labeled each individual cDNA molecule. TCRdb re-called the 5' RACE reads with MiXCR, one entry per CDR3 protein. The sample includes almost 1 million distinct CDR3 sequences, about 53% seen only once; the top ten take roughly a fifth. About this clonotype itself: What it recognizes is unknown.

This rearrangement joins TRBV11-2 to TRBJ2-1; TRBD2 matches at 8 bases. The sample comprised blood. The clonotype originates from a woman aged 60-75 years in good health. The CDR3 reads CASSLQREFYNEQFF. The CDR3 nucleotides are TGTGCCAGCAGCTTACAGCGGGAGTTCTACAATGAGCAGTTCTTC.